A single sample gave rise to the 27 T cell receptor beta chains below, sequenced in a study of blood T cell repertoires in COVID-19. Repertoires were generated with immunoSEQ multiplex PCR, while TCRdb's copy carries only in-frame clones and drops some. The table lists about 110,000 clones, roughly 84% of them singletons, with approximately 4.1% in the top ten. The sequenced sample was peripheral blood. These receptors were obtained from a human donor in a cohort sampled during active COVID-19.

The rearrangement uses TRBV5-1 and TRBJ2-3; TRBD2 agrees at 7 bases. CDR1 is SGHRS, CDR2 YFSETQ, per germline. The length of the CDR3 is 14 residues. The junction had 2 bases not matched to a gene; V was cut back by 2 bases and J by 2 bases. CDR3 DNA: TGCGCCAGCAGCTTCGGGGGGAACACAGATACGCAGTATTTT. Encoded protein: CASSFGGNTDTQYF.

The chain carries TRBV20-1 and TRBJ2-3, with TRBD2 identical over 7 bases. Unmatched junction bases numbered 10, after V lost 3 bases and J lost 4 bases. This CDR3 has 15 amino acids. CDR1 and CDR2 from the germline V gene are DFQATT and SNEGSKA (reference sequence). CDR3 coding DNA: TGCAGTGCTAGTCTTTCCCCGGCGGGAGCAGATACGCAGTATTTT. Translation: CSASLSPAGADTQYF.

J is TRBJ1-1 and V is TRBV29-1; weak D call: TRBD1 (5 bases). Germline values: CDR1 SQVTM, CDR2 ANQGSEA. CDR3 length: 15 residues. The V and J ends lost 3 bases and 1 base respectively, with 15 bases between them. The CDR3 DNA reads TGCAGCGTTGAGGCAGGGATATCAAAGAACACTGAAGCTTTCTTT. Protein product: CSVEAGISKNTEAFF.

V and J are TRBV11-3 and TRBJ2-7; no definite D call. V lost 4 bases, J lost 5 bases, and 9 bases lay in between. There are 12 residues in the CDR3. Germline CDR1 SGHNT, CDR2 YENEEA. The CDR3 DNA is TGTGCCAGCAGCTACCCACTACACGAGCAGTACGTC. Encoded protein: CASSYPLHEQYV.

The sample holds one count of this clone. This chain links TRBV6-2 or TRBV6-3 with TRBJ2-3; 15 nucleotides line up with TRBD2. This CDR3 spans 16 amino acids. The V segment lost 5 bases and the J segment 6 bases; nucleotides outside the gene matches: 6. The germline gives CDR1 MNHEY, CDR2 SVGEGT. CDR3 loop: CASSQGLAGGLDTQYF. In DNA, the CDR3 is TGTGCCAGCAGTCAAGGACTAGCGGGAGGGCTTGATACGCAGTATTTT.

The chain has TRBV6-2 or TRBV6-3 and TRBJ2-5; 11 bases agree with TRBD2. Germline trimming cut 6 bases from V and 1 base from J; bases unmatched to any gene: 7. This CDR3 has 16 amino acids. CDR1 is MNHEY, CDR2 SVGEGT, per germline. CDR3 loop: CASSHDLAGGQETQYF. For the CDR3, the DNA is TGTGCCAGCAGCCACGATCTAGCGGGGGGCCAAGAGACCCAGTACTTC.

Regarding this clone: The same CDR3 is also encoded by other DNA sequences in this sample. The chain couples TRBV18 to TRBJ2-7; tentatively, D is TRBD1 (5 bases). This CDR3 contains 14 residues. V was trimmed by 0 bases and J by 3 bases, leaving 9 bases between them. Per the germline V gene, CDR1 is KGHSH and CDR2 is LQKENI. Here the CDR3 DNA reads TGTGCCAGCTCACCACCGGGGCAGGGCTACGAGCAGTACTTC. Amino acids: CASSPPGQGYEQYF. Combining the CDR3 with reference TRBV18 and TRBJ2-7 gives the whole variable domain NAGVMQNPRHLVRRRGQEARLRCSPMKGHSHVYWYRQLPEEGLKFMVYLQKENIIDESGMPKERFSAEFPKEGPSILRIQQVVRGDSAAYFCASSPPGQGYEQYFGPGTRLTVT.

CDR3 nucleotide sequence: TGTGCCAGCAGCCTCACAGGGGGCAAGATCGGTGATTTGGGCTACACCTTC. Translating gives CASSLTGGKIGDLGYTF. V is TRBV16 and J is TRBJ1-2, with 9 nucleotides matching TRBD1. The CDR3 length is 17 residues. Per the germline V gene, CDR1 is KGHSY and CDR2 is FQNENV. J gave up 8 bases and V 4 bases, and 17 bases lay outside the gene matches.

The chain couples TRBV10-3 to TRBJ2-5; 9 bases are shared with TRBD1. The CDR3 has 16 residues. The V segment lost 4 bases and the J segment 4 bases; nucleotides outside the gene matches: 10. Germline CDR1 reads ENHRY; CDR2 reads SYGVKD. CDR3 DNA sequence: TGTGCCATCAGTGCCGATCAGGGACAGGGTGGAGAGACCCAGTACTTC. This sequence encodes CAISADQGQGGETQYF.

The rearrangement links TRBV9 to TRBJ1-2, with TRBD1 matching 7 bases. The CDR3 is made up of 15 amino acids. V trimming: 4 bases; J trimming: 4 bases; junction bases outside the gene matches: 10. The germline gives CDR1 SGDLS, CDR2 YYNGEE. The CDR3 here is CASSPRGRGVYGYTF. The CDR3 nucleotides read TGTGCCAGCAGCCCCCGTGGCAGGGGGGTCTATGGCTACACCTTC.

This chain uses TRBV7-3 with TRBJ2-3; 11 nucleotides align to TRBD2. Germline V gene sequence: CDR1 SGHTA, CDR2 FQGTGA. The J segment lost 4 bases and the V segment lost 5 bases, leaving 8 bases of the junction unmatched. The CDR3 runs 16 residues. For the CDR3, the DNA is TGTGCCAGCAGCATCGCTATAGCGGGAGGGGCAGATACGCAGTATTTT. Translating it yields CASSIAIAGGADTQYF.

J is TRBJ2-7 and V is TRBV28; TRBD1 agrees at 10 bases. After removal of 5 bases from V and 0 bases from J, the junction contained 1 base not matched to a gene. CDR1 MDHEN and CDR2 SYDVKM come from the germline V gene. The length of the CDR3 is 14 residues. The chain's CDR3 is CASSRTGGSYEQYF. The CDR3 bases are TGTGCCAGCAGTAGGACAGGGGGCTCCTACGAGCAGTACTTC.

J is TRBJ2-2 and V is TRBV11-3; 10 nucleotides align to TRBD1. V lost 5 bases to trimming and J lost 6 bases; unmatched junction nucleotides: 12. The germline gives CDR1 SGHNT, CDR2 YENEEA. This CDR3 spans 17 amino acids. This chain's CDR3 is CASSPQGGQGFAGELFF. The CDR3 DNA reads TGTGCCAGCAGCCCCCAGGGGGGACAGGGGTTTGCCGGGGAGCTGTTTTTT.

The chain combines TRBV3-1 (or the pseudogene TRBV3-2) with TRBJ2-3; D remains ambiguous. Trimming stripped 3 bases from V and 0 bases from J, with 13 bases between. This CDR3 is 16 amino acids long. The V gene's germline CDR1 is LGHDT and CDR2 YNNKEL (reference sequence). CDR3 residues: CASSHLWSTSTDTQYF. The CDR3 nucleotides are TGTGCCAGCAGCCACCTCTGGAGTACTAGCACAGATACGCAGTATTTT.

CDR3 residues: CASSGEQNTGELFF. The CDR3, as DNA: TGTGCCAGCAGCGGAGAGCAGAACACCGGGGAGCTGTTTTTT. This chain links TRBV3-1 (or the pseudogene TRBV3-2) with TRBJ2-2; D unclear. The CDR3 loop spans 14 amino acids. Germline loops: CDR1 LGHDT, CDR2 YNNKEL (reference sequence). The V end was cut by 5 bases, the J end by 1 base, with 8 bases between.

This CDR3 is CATSDFQLAGVNEQFF. Written as DNA, the CDR3 is TGTGCCACCAGTGATTTTCAACTAGCGGGAGTTAATGAGCAGTTCTTC. The chain is built from TRBV24-1 and TRBJ2-1, with 11 bases lining up with TRBD2. CDR3 size: 16 residues. Per the germline V gene, CDR1 is KGHDR and CDR2 is SFDVKD. The V segment lost 1 base and the J segment 7 bases; nucleotides outside the gene matches: 5.

The genes are TRBV4-1 and TRBJ1-5; D is uncertain. The V gene lost 1 base and the J gene lost 5 bases, with 12 bases spanning the gap. The CDR3 loop spans 15 amino acids. CDR1 and CDR2 from the germline V gene are MGHRA and YSYEKL. The CDR3, as DNA: TGCGCCAGCAGCCAAGTGAGTGGAGGAGATCAGCCCCAGCATTTT. It specifies CASSQVSGGDQPQHF.

The chain is built from TRBV3-1 (or the pseudogene TRBV3-2) and TRBJ2-2, with TRBD2 matching over 8 bases. V lost 3 bases and J lost 0; bases outside the gene matches: 9. The CDR3 contains 18 residues. Germline V lookup: CDR1 LGHDT, CDR2 YNNKEL (reference sequence). Written as DNA, the CDR3 is TGTGCCAGCAGCCAGTTGCATAGCGGGGCGTCGAACACCGGGGAGCTGTTTTTT. Translation gives CASSQLHSGASNTGELFF.

In DNA, the CDR3 is TGTGCCAGCAGCCAAGATAGCGGGAGTAGAAATGAGCAGTTCTTC. This encodes CASSQDSGSRNEQFF. This rearrangement joins TRBV3-1 (or the pseudogene TRBV3-2) to TRBJ2-1, with 9 bases aligning to TRBD2. With 0 bases clipped from V and 7 bases from J, the junction kept 4 bases outside the gene matches. The CDR3 has 15 amino acids. The V gene's germline CDR1 is LGHDT and CDR2 YNNKEL (reference sequence).

The J gene is TRBJ2-1, the V gene TRBV11-2, with 7 bases matching TRBD2. Trimming at V came to 5 bases and at J to 2 bases, leaving 9 bases not matched to a gene. The CDR3 totals 16 residues. The germline V gene encodes CDR1 SGHAT and CDR2 FQNNGV. The CDR3 loop is CASSRKVGGTYNEQFF. The CDR3 DNA is TGTGCCAGCAGCCGCAAGGTGGGAGGGACCTACAATGAGCAGTTCTTC.

The table lists this clone with a few counts. CDR3 amino acids: CASRGTDRVNQPQHF. DNA for the CDR3: TGTGCCAGCAGAGGCACGGACAGGGTTAATCAGCCCCAGCATTTT. The chain is built from TRBV27 and TRBJ1-5; 8 nucleotides agree with TRBD1. From germline, CDR1 is MNHEY and CDR2 SMNVEV (reference sequence). This CDR3 is 15 amino acids long. Trimming took 6 bases from V and 4 from J; bases not matched to a gene: 8.

J is TRBJ2-3 and V is TRBV28; 9 bases line up with TRBD2. J gave up 5 bases and V 5 bases, and 8 bases lay outside the gene matches. Germline V gene sequence: CDR1 MDHEN, CDR2 SYDVKM. This CDR3 has 15 amino acids. CDR3 nucleotides: TGTGCCAGCAGTGTCCCGGGACTAGCATTAGATACGCAGTATTTT. Amino acids: CASSVPGLALDTQYF.

DNA for the CDR3: TGTGCCAGCTCACCGGAACAGGTTTATGGCTACACCTTC. It codes for CASSPEQVYGYTF. The rearrangement links TRBV18 to TRBJ1-2; weak D call: TRBD1 (5 bases). From germline, CDR1 is KGHSH and CDR2 LQKENI. Trimming removed 3 bases from V and 5 bases from J, with 10 bases in between. This CDR3 is 13 amino acids long.

The chain couples TRBV7-9 to TRBJ2-3; D call uncertain. The V end lost 5 bases, the J end lost 3 bases, and 12 bases lay between the germline ends. CDR3 length: 14 residues. Germline-derived CDR1 and CDR2 are SEHNR and FQNEAQ (reference sequence). The CDR3 loop is CASSPSFGTDTQYF. CDR3 in DNA: TGTGCCAGCAGCCCGAGTTTCGGTACAGATACGCAGTATTTT.

The rearrangement uses TRBV7-3 and TRBJ2-1, with D perhaps TRBD2 (9 bases). V lost 11 bases to trimming and J lost 4 bases, with 24 bases between them. The CDR3 is 16 amino acids. Germline CDR1 SGHTA, CDR2 FQGTGA. The CDR3 here is CAQGASGNTVYNEQFF. Written as DNA, the CDR3 is TGTGCCCAGGGGGCTAGCGGGAATACCGTGTACAATGAGCAGTTCTTC.

The V gene is TRBV7-3, the J gene TRBJ2-1; 8 positions match TRBD1. The germline V gene encodes CDR1 SGHTA and CDR2 FQGTGA. This CDR3 is 15 amino acids long. V lost 4 bases, J lost 4 bases, and 6 bases stayed unmatched. CDR3 bases: TGTGCCAGCAGCTCCGGACAGGGCACATACAATGAGCAGTTCTTC. It encodes CASSSGQGTYNEQFF.

The chain uses TRBV19 and TRBJ2-3; TRBD2 aligns across 12 bases. This CDR3 contains 18 residues. Germline values: CDR1 LNHDA, CDR2 SQIVND (reference sequence). Losses at the gene ends were 4 bases for V and 0 bases for J; bases not matched to a gene: 8. CDR3 protein: CASSRTSSGRASTDTQYF. CDR3 in DNA: TGTGCCAGTAGTAGAACTTCTAGCGGGAGGGCTAGCACAGATACGCAGTATTTT.